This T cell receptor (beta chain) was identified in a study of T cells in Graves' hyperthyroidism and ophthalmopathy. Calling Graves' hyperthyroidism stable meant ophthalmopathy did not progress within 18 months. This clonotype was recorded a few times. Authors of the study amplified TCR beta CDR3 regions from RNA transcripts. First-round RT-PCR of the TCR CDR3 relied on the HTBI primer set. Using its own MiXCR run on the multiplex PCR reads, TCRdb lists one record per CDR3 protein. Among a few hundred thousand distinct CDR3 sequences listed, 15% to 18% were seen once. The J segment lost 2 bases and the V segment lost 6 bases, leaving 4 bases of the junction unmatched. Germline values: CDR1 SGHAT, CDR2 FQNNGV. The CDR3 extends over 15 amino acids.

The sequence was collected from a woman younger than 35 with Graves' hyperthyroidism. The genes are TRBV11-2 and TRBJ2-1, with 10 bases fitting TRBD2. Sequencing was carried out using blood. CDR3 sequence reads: CASSLSGGTYNEQFF. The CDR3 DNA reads TGTGCCAGCAGTCTTAGCGGGGGGACCTACAATGAGCAGTTCTTC.